The clone carrying this TCR beta chain came up many times. Its target is not known. These data belong to a study of CD8+CD57+ T cells in acquired aplastic anemia. Study overall: Sorting CD4+ and CD8+ cells gave DNA averaging 3.2 ug. Healthy donors yielded some 11 million CD4+ cell reads on average. General study findings and limits: Common to patients and controls were approximately 30 CD8+ CDR3 sequences. Researchers reported that CD8+ Simpson's diversity was not significantly different in patients versus controls.

CDR3 and TCR beta VDJ profiling relied on genomic DNA as the template. Each CDR3 protein gets one entry after TCRdb re-called the reads with MiXCR. The table lists over 150,000 distinct CDR3 sequences, just under 45% of them singletons, with approximately 1% in the top ten. The CDR3 is 15 residues long. Trimming at V came to 5 bases and at J to 7 bases, leaving 8 bases not matched to a gene. Germline CDR1 and CDR2: SGHTA and FQGNSA. This receptor was taken from a human donor in good health. Specimen: sorted CD4+, CD8+, or CD8+CD57+ T cells (not recorded which) from PBMCs. The chain recombines TRBV7-2 with TRBJ2-1; 10 nucleotides line up with TRBD2. CDR3 amino acids: CASSVISGGTNEQFF. The CDR3 DNA reads TGTGCCAGCAGCGTAATTAGCGGGGGGACGAATGAGCAGTTCTTC.